The rows below give T cell receptor beta chains drawn from one sample of a study of response to subunit inactivated influenza vaccine. TCRdb called the RT-PCR reads again in MiXCR, with one record for every CDR3 protein. The sample holds more than 700,000 distinct CDR3 sequences, 21% seen once. The sample was PBMCs from blood, taken 5 days after vaccination. These receptors all stem from a man aged 50 or older who received an inactivated influenza vaccine. Each CDR3 is given without its conserved first and last residue. Some rows mark clone size as missing; the rest say once, few, many or name a class of expanded clone.

AIRDNSNSNQPQH	TRBV10-3	TRBJ1-5	few
ASRTHEGSTEAF	TRBV12-3/TRBV12-4	TRBJ1-1	-
ASSYSGTSGRETQY	TRBV6-5	TRBJ2-5	-
ASSFQDYGNQPQH	TRBV12-3/TRBV12-4	TRBJ1-5	-
ASSEAPPLQGYNSPLH	TRBV6-1	TRBJ1-6	few
ASSPPGQGFQNIQY	TRBV18	TRBJ2-4	few
AARRTLQETQY	TRBV6-1	TRBJ2-5	many
ASSTNEQF	TRBV7-9	TRBJ2-1	many
ASSLASWNTGELF	TRBV12-3/TRBV12-4	TRBJ2-2	-
ASSLVGTGNTIY	TRBV7-8	TRBJ1-3	many
ASSSAMGGVDTQY	TRBV5-1	TRBJ2-3	-
SASGPTQY	TRBV20-1	TRBJ2-5	few
SAIQALGPTDTQY	TRBV20-1	TRBJ2-3	few
SVFLLRVSGVPKNNEQF	TRBV29-1	TRBJ2-1	few